What follows are 24 T cell receptor beta chains derived from one specimen sequenced in a study of blood T cell repertoires in COVID-19 (dated by TCRdb to 2018 to 2021). Receptors were amplified or captured by the immunoSEQ multiplex PCR assay. TCRdb re-hosts the immuneACCESS table, in-frame sequences only. Its copies lack some clones; in the studies checked, an unresolved V gene accounts for under half of them, and the cause for the rest is not known. For this sample the table gives approximately 50,000 clones, of which approximately 88% were detected only once. About 2% of the sample goes to the ten largest clones. The sample consisted of peripheral blood. The source is a human donor in a cohort sampled during active COVID-19.

The gene calls are TRBV7-9 and TRBJ1-2, with 9 positions matching TRBD1. This CDR3 has 13 amino acids. Germline values: CDR1 SEHNR, CDR2 FQNEAQ (reference sequence). J gave up 6 bases and V 5 bases, and 4 bases lay outside the gene matches. CDR3 region: CASSNRDRDGYTF. The CDR3, as DNA: TGTGCCAGCAGCAACCGGGACAGGGATGGCTACACCTTC.

The chain couples TRBV4-2 to TRBJ1-2; 7 bases are a match to TRBD1. J was trimmed by 4 bases and V by 0 bases; bases with no gene match: 5. CDR1 LGHNA and CDR2 YNFKEQ come from the germline V gene. This CDR3 has 15 amino acids. The CDR3 DNA follows: TGTGCCAGCAGCCAAGAGGGGGACAGAGTCTATGGCTACACCTTC. Protein product: CASSQEGDRVYGYTF.

V and J are TRBV28 and TRBJ1-2, with no clear D. The CDR3 covers 14 residues. Trimming removed 4 bases at V and 2 bases at J, with 11 bases between. Germline V lookup: CDR1 MDHEN, CDR2 SYDVKM. The CDR3 here is CASSSSPLNYGYTF. The CDR3 DNA sequence: TGTGCCAGCAGTTCATCACCCCTAAACTATGGCTACACCTTC.

The chain employs TRBV5-1 and TRBJ2-3, with 8 nucleotides matching TRBD1. V dropped 6 bases and J dropped 0; count of bases not matched to a gene: 6. Germline V gene lookup returns CDR1 SGHRS and CDR2 YFSETQ. The CDR3 runs to 15 residues. The chain's CDR3 is CASNPGTGSTDTQYF. The CDR3 bases are TGCGCCAGCAACCCCGGGACAGGAAGCACAGATACGCAGTATTTT.

The rearrangement joins TRBV5-8 to TRBJ1-1; 8 bases fit TRBD1. This CDR3 is 13 amino acids long. Germline CDR1 and CDR2: SGHTS and YDEGEE. Unmatched junction bases numbered 9, after V lost 9 bases and J lost 5 bases. The CDR3 spells CANPDRGGTEAFF. The CDR3 nucleotides are TGTGCCAATCCAGACAGGGGCGGGACTGAAGCTTTCTTT.

V usage is TRBV10-3 and J usage is TRBJ1-2; D gene uncertain. The CDR3 is made up of 18 amino acids. Per germline, CDR1 ENHRY and CDR2 SYGVKD. V was shortened by 2 bases and J by 3 bases, with 22 bases between the two germline ends. CDR3 in amino acids: CAISEDGYSPSGDYGYTF. CDR3 in DNA: TGTGCCATCAGTGAGGACGGATATAGTCCCTCCGGAGACTATGGCTACACCTTC.

The gene calls are TRBV7-6 and TRBJ2-5, with D perhaps matching TRBD2 (8 bases). The CDR3 covers 19 residues. CDR1 and CDR2 from the germline V gene are SGHVS and FNYEAQ. Trimming pared 3 bases from V and 3 bases from J, leaving 26 bases between. The CDR3 DNA follows: TGTGCCAGCAGCTTGTTCCAGGGGGTGTCCAGCGGGGGAAAAGAGACCCAGTACTTC. It codes for CASSLFQGVSSGGKETQYF. Full variable domain (remainder filled in from reference TRBV7-6 and TRBJ2-5): GAGVSQSPRYKVTKRGQDVALRCDPISGHVSLYWYRQALGQGPEFLTYFNYEAQQDKSGLPNDRFSAERPEGSISTLTIQRTEQRDSAMYRCASSLFQGVSSGGKETQYFGPGTRLLVL.

The V gene is TRBV13, the J gene TRBJ1-5; possible D gene TRBD1, 6 bases. The V gene lost 2 bases and the J gene lost 2 bases, with 7 bases spanning the gap. Germline values: CDR1 PRHDT, CDR2 FYEKMQ (reference sequence). This CDR3 comprises 14 residues. CDR3 sequence reads: CASSLQGRNQPQHF. CDR3 DNA sequence: TGTGCCAGCAGCTTACAGGGGCGCAATCAGCCCCAGCATTTT.

The genes are TRBV7-9 and TRBJ2-1; 7 bases are shared with TRBD2. Losses at the gene ends were 3 bases for V and 8 bases for J; bases not matched to a gene: 4. The CDR3 consists of 13 residues. Germline lookup yields CDR1 SEHNR and CDR2 FQNEAQ (reference sequence). CDR3 DNA sequence: TGTGCCAGCAGCTTGACAACTAGCGATGAGCAGTTCTTC. Translation gives CASSLTTSDEQFF.

V gene TRBV14 combines with J gene TRBJ2-4; 7 bases line up with TRBD2. The junction had 7 bases not matched to a gene; V was cut back by 1 base and J by 7 bases. Germline CDR1 reads SGHDN; CDR2 reads FVKESK. This CDR3 spans 15 amino acids. The CDR3 nucleotides read TGTGCCAGCAGCCAAGGAACCGGGAGGCTGAACATTCAGTACTTC. This codes for CASSQGTGRLNIQYF.

The chain is built from TRBV5-1 and TRBJ2-3; no reliable D call. The CDR3 consists of 15 residues. The germline V and J ends were trimmed by 1 base and 0 bases, with 9 bases remaining between them. Germline V gene sequence: CDR1 SGHRS, CDR2 YFSETQ. In DNA, the CDR3 is TGCGCCAGCAGCTTGCAAGGAGATAGCACAGATACGCAGTATTTT. Residues: CASSLQGDSTDTQYF.

The V call is TRBV4-1, the J call TRBJ1-5; perhaps TRBD1 as D (6 bases). Germline V gene lookup returns CDR1 MGHRA and CDR2 YSYEKL. The CDR3 runs to 17 residues. Trimming took off 1 base at V and 4 bases at J, with 17 bases between the two ends. CDR3 DNA sequence: TGCGCCAGCAGCCAAGGAAAGGTGGGCCAGGGGAATCAGCCCCAGCATTTT. Its translation: CASSQGKVGQGNQPQHF.

V and J are TRBV7-9 and TRBJ2-5; 8 bases are a match to TRBD1. V shed 2 bases, J shed 1 base, and the junction held 6 bases outside the gene matches. This CDR3 has 16 residues. Germline loops: CDR1 SEHNR, CDR2 FQNEAQ (reference sequence). CDR3 loop: CASSLMFGQGQETQYF. Here the CDR3 DNA reads TGTGCCAGCAGCTTAATGTTTGGACAGGGCCAAGAGACCCAGTACTTC.

The CDR3 DNA sequence: TGTGCCAGCAGTTACTCGACAGGTGCCTCCTACGAGCAGTACTTC. Its protein product is CASSYSTGASYEQYF. The chain couples TRBV6-5 to TRBJ2-7; perhaps TRBD1 as D (6 bases). CDR1 is MNHEY, CDR2 SVGAGI, per germline. V lost 0 bases, J lost 0 bases, and 9 bases lay in between. CDR3 size: 15 residues.

The chain carries TRBV7-2 and TRBJ1-2, with D hard to call. This CDR3 spans 13 amino acids. Germline CDR1 reads SGHTA; CDR2 reads FQGNSA. Trimming removed 1 base from V and 4 bases from J, with 7 bases in between. The CDR3 loop reads CASSLVAFYGYTF. As DNA, the CDR3 is TGTGCCAGCAGCTTAGTGGCCTTCTATGGCTACACCTTC.

V gene TRBV6-5 combines with J gene TRBJ1-1; possible D gene TRBD1, 5 bases. The CDR3 is 13 residues long. Germline V gene sequence: CDR1 MNHEY, CDR2 SVGAGI. Trimming pared 6 bases from V and 7 bases from J, leaving 15 bases between. CDR3 in amino acids: CASRGPTTGEAFF. The CDR3 DNA sequence: TGTGCCAGCAGGGGGCCCACCACGGGTGAAGCTTTCTTT.

Worth noting for this clone: In the same sample, other DNA sequences code for this CDR3. V usage is TRBV5-1 and J usage is TRBJ2-7, with 10 bases lining up with TRBD1. The CDR3 runs 14 residues. CDR1 and CDR2 from the germline V gene are SGHRS and YFSETQ. The ends lost 2 bases at V and 2 bases at J; junction bases unmatched: 1. CDR3 sequence reads: CASSLGQGAYEQYF. CDR3 DNA sequence: TGCGCCAGCAGCTTAGGACAGGGGGCCTACGAGCAGTACTTC.

The rearrangement links TRBV28 to TRBJ2-5; 14 bases agree with TRBD2. V shed 6 bases and J 2 bases; nucleotides not matched to a gene: 8. Per the germline V gene, CDR1 is MDHEN and CDR2 is SYDVKM. The CDR3 is 17 residues long. CDR3 amino acids: CASRLPGLAGGQETQYF. For the CDR3, the DNA is TGTGCCAGCAGACTACCCGGACTAGCGGGAGGTCAAGAGACCCAGTACTTC.

The V gene is TRBV4-3, the J gene TRBJ2-3; 12 bases are shared with TRBD1. CDR3 length: 22 residues. Germline trimming cut 3 bases from V and 3 bases from J; bases unmatched to any gene: 22. The germline CDR1 and CDR2 sequences are LGHNA and YSLEER. The CDR3 sequence: CASSHRKRAGGQGAWETDTQYF. DNA of the CDR3: TGCGCCAGCAGCCACAGAAAAAGGGCAGGGGGACAGGGGGCTTGGGAAACAGATACGCAGTATTTT.

V usage is TRBV2 and J usage is TRBJ1-5; D gene ambiguous. In germline, CDR1 is SNHLY, CDR2 FYNNEI. This CDR3 is 14 amino acids long. V dropped 2 bases and J dropped 4 bases, with 9 bases sitting between them. The CDR3 coding sequence is TGTGCCAGCAGTGAATATGACGGGAATCAGCCCCAGCATTTT. Protein sequence: CASSEYDGNQPQHF.

This clone came up once. The V call is TRBV6-2 or TRBV6-3, the J call TRBJ2-2, with TRBD2 as a possible D gene (6 bases). V lost 2 bases and J lost 6, with 7 bases in between. The CDR3 runs to 13 residues. Germline-derived CDR1 and CDR2 are MNHEY and SVGEGT. CDR3 in amino acids: CASSYRDSGELFF. Written as DNA, the CDR3 is TGTGCCAGCAGTTACAGGGACTCCGGGGAGCTGTTTTTT.

CDR3 sequence (DNA): TGTGCCAGCAGCTTAGAGTCCCTGACTCCCTACAATGAGCAGTTCTTC. The encoded protein is CASSLESLTPYNEQFF. The chain is built from TRBV11-2 and TRBJ2-1; D is ambiguous. Germline V gene data show CDR1 as SGHAT and CDR2 as FQNNGV. V lost 0 bases and J 2 bases, leaving 11 bases between the germline ends. The CDR3 totals 16 residues.

The V call is TRBV9, the J call TRBJ2-1; perhaps TRBD2 as D (6 bases). Trimming left V 3 bases short and J 10 bases short, with 11 bases between. The CDR3 has 12 amino acids. CDR1 and CDR2 (germline): SGDLS, YYNGEE. In DNA, the CDR3 is TGTGCCAGCAGCGCAGAAGGACTAGAGCAGTTCTTC. Its translation is CASSAEGLEQFF.

The chain has TRBV23-1 and TRBJ1-5, with 10 bases that match TRBD1. TRBV23-1 is noted as an ORF with a role that remains uncertain. This CDR3 has 20 amino acids. The ends lost 9 bases at V and 2 bases at J; junction bases unmatched: 22. CDR3 in amino acids: CASPTRESDRGNVCNQPQHF. In DNA form, the CDR3 reads TGCGCCAGTCCGACACGGGAATCGGACAGGGGGAATGTTTGCAATCAGCCCCAGCATTTT.